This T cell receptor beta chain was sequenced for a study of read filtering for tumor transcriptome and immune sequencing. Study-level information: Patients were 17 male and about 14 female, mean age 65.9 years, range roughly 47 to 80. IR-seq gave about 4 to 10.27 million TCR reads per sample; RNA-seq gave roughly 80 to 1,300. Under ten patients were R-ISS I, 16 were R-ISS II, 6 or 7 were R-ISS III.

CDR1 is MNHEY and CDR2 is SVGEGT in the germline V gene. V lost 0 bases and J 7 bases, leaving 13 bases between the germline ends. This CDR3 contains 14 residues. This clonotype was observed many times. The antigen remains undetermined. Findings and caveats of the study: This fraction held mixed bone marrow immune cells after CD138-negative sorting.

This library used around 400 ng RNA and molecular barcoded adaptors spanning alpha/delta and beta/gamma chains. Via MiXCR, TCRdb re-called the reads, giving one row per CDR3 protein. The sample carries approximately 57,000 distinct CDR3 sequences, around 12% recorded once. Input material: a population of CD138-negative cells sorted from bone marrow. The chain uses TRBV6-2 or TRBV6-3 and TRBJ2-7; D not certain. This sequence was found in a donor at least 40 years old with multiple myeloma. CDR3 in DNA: TGTGCCAGCAGTTACTCGGCTGGGGATTGGGAGCAGTACTTC. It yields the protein CASSYSAGDWEQYF.